A single sample is the source of the 6 T cell receptor beta chains below, sequenced in a study of post-analysis software for immune sequencing data. No antigen has been assigned to these receptors. Study-level findings and limits: Controls showed lower frequencies than patients for four to six TRBV segments, and TRBV5-6, TRBV5-1 and TRBV20-1 were among these.

The TCR beta cDNA libraries carried unique molecular identifiers. TCRdb ran MiXCR on the PCR reads and lists one entry per CDR3 protein. The sample yields about 680,000 distinct CDR3 sequences, approximately 59% seen once. Material: blood. These TCRs come from a girl aged 2-9 years with multiple sclerosis.

This clonotype was picked up a small number of times. The chain recombines TRBV29-1 with TRBJ2-3; 7 bases align to TRBD1. CDR3 length equals 13 residues. In germline, CDR1 is SQVTM, CDR2 ANQGSEA. V gave up 4 bases and J gave up 7 bases; unmatched junction bases: 8. This CDR3 reads CSVVRGGANTQYF. CDR3 coding DNA: TGCAGCGTTGTAAGAGGGGGCGCAAATACGCAGTATTTT.

This clonotype was seen a single time. V gene TRBV7-9 combines with J gene TRBJ1-2; the D gene is possibly TRBD1 (5 bases). CDR1 SEHNR and CDR2 FQNEAQ come from the germline V gene (reference sequence). The V end was cut by 3 bases, the J end by 7 bases, with 9 bases between. This CDR3 has 12 amino acids. The CDR3 loop reads CASSLTEGGYTF. The CDR3 region has the DNA TGTGCCAGCAGCTTGACAGAGGGTGGCTACACCTTC.

This clonotype was recorded a few times. The rearrangement joins TRBV5-4 to TRBJ1-2, with D uncertain. The CDR3 is 14 residues long. The V end was cut by 0 bases, the J end by 7 bases, with 13 bases between. CDR1 and CDR2 (germline): SGHNT, YYREEE (reference sequence). The CDR3 region has the DNA TGTGCCAGCAGCTTGGTCACTGGGTTGGGTGGCTACACCTTC. The encoded protein is CASSLVTGLGGYTF.

This clonotype showed up just a few times. The J gene is TRBJ2-1, the V gene TRBV20-1; TRBD2 is a possible D gene (5 bases). The CDR3 contains 10 residues. Germline loops: CDR1 DFQATT, CDR2 SNEGSKA (reference sequence). V lost 3 bases and J 13 bases, leaving 10 bases between the germline ends. The CDR3 sequence is CSARLAEQFF. CDR3 bases: TGCAGTGCTAGGCTAGCAGAACAGTTCTTC.

This clonotype was recorded only once. The CDR3 reads CASSEIETGVAGELFF. CDR3 coding DNA: TGTGCCAGCAGTGAAATTGAGACAGGGGTAGCCGGGGAGCTGTTTTTT. The chain combines TRBV25-1 with TRBJ2-2; TRBD1 agrees at 8 bases. The CDR3 runs to 16 residues. The trim removed 2 bases at V and 6 bases at J, leaving 8 bases unmatched. Germline CDR1 MGHDK, CDR2 SYGVNS.

The chain is built from TRBV5-1 and TRBJ2-7, with D unclear. CDR1 is SGHRS, CDR2 YFSETQ, per germline. The CDR3 consists of 15 residues. Deletions cut 0 bases from V and 3 bases from J, with 13 bases between. The CDR3 region has the DNA TGCGCCAGCAGCTTGGATGAAGGAATAGTCTACGAGCAGTACTTC. Protein sequence: CASSLDEGIVYEQYF.